A single sample is the source of the 11 T cell receptor beta chains below, sequenced in a study of blood T cell repertoires in COVID-19. TCRdb's table, derived via immunoSEQ multiplex PCR, lists solely in-frame clones and lacks some. The sample has 65,000 to 85,000 clones, about 68% seen once. Input material: peripheral blood. Source of these receptors: a man in his fifties or sixties with active or convalescent COVID-19.

DNA for the CDR3: TGTGCCAGCAGACCCACAGGGGGACCTGAAGCTTTCTTT. Translation: CASRPTGGPEAFF. The chain uses TRBV12-3 or TRBV12-4 and TRBJ1-1; 8 positions agree with TRBD1. Losses at the gene ends were 6 bases for V and 6 bases for J; bases not matched to a gene: 6. This CDR3 is 13 amino acids long.

The rearrangement uses TRBV7-2 and TRBJ1-4; 7 nucleotides line up with TRBD1. V was pared by 1 base and J by 7 bases, with 6 bases of the junction left unmatched. Germline loops: CDR1 SGHTA, CDR2 FQGNSA. The CDR3 spans 15 residues. As DNA, the CDR3 is TGTGCCAGCAGCTTAGTAGGAGGGGGCGGTGAAAAACTGTTTTTT. Its translation: CASSLVGGGGEKLFF.

This clone was seen only a few times. The rearrangement uses TRBV15 and TRBJ2-7; D is unresolved. This CDR3 is 15 amino acids long. Germline V gene lookup returns CDR1 LNHNV and CDR2 YYDKDF (reference sequence). V lost 0 bases to trimming and J lost 0 bases, with 9 bases between them. The CDR3, as DNA: TGTGCCACCAGCAGAGATCCAGTGGCCTCCTACGAGCAGTACTTC. Translated: CATSRDPVASYEQYF.

This clone has more than one count but fewer than ten. This chain links TRBV10-2 with TRBJ2-1; 8 bases are a match to TRBD2. The CDR3 sequence is 16 residues long. V lost 6 bases and J lost 4; bases outside the gene matches: 11. Germline lookup yields CDR1 WSHSY and CDR2 SAAADI. CDR3 amino acids: CASSGRLAGGYNEQFF. The CDR3 DNA follows: TGCGCCAGCAGCGGGCGGCTAGCGGGCGGATACAATGAGCAGTTCTTC.

V usage is TRBV9 and J usage is TRBJ2-7, with D unclear. The CDR3 covers 12 residues. CDR1 and CDR2 (germline): SGDLS, YYNGEE. Between the trimmed V and J ends, which lost 0 bases and 5 bases, there was a span of 6 bases. The CDR3 loop reads CASSVDGHEQYF. The CDR3 DNA follows: TGTGCCAGCAGCGTAGATGGCCACGAGCAGTACTTC.

This chain links TRBV5-1 with TRBJ2-6, with no clear D. This CDR3 region has 15 residues. V was clipped by 0 bases and J by 2 bases, with 6 bases between them. Looked up from germline, CDR1 is SGHRS and CDR2 is YFSETQ. The CDR3 bases are TGCGCCAGCAGCTTGGAGCTGCCTGGGGCCAACGTCCTGACTTTC. Protein product: CASSLELPGANVLTF. Full variable domain (missing parts from reference TRBV5-1 and TRBJ2-6): KAGVTQTPRYLIKTRGQQVTLSCSPISGHRSVSWYQQTPGQGLQFLFEYFSETQRNKGNFPGRFSGRQFSNSRSEMNVSTLELGDSALYLCASSLELPGANVLTFGAGSRLTVL.

V is TRBV6-5 and J is TRBJ2-7; a possible D gene is TRBD1 (5 bases). Germline V gene data show CDR1 as MNHEY and CDR2 as SVGAGI. This CDR3 has 16 amino acids. The germline V and J ends were trimmed by 2 bases and 5 bases, with 19 bases remaining between them. DNA for the CDR3: TGTGCCAGCAGTTACGCCCCTGGGGCAGGGCCCCACGAGCAGTACTTC. It encodes CASSYAPGAGPHEQYF.

The rearrangement links TRBV30 to TRBJ1-2; D perhaps matches TRBD1 (6 bases). This CDR3 comprises 12 residues. Germline V gene sequence: CDR1 GTSNPN, CDR2 SVGIG (reference sequence). The V end lost 5 bases, the J end lost 6 bases, and 13 bases lay between the germline ends. CDR3 region: CAWLRGSDGYTF. In DNA form, the CDR3 reads TGTGCCTGGCTCAGGGGATCCGATGGCTACACCTTC.

V is TRBV25-1 and J is TRBJ1-5; D may be TRBD1 (5 bases). Germline CDR1 reads MGHDK; CDR2 reads SYGVNS. Trimming left V 8 bases short and J 2 bases short, with 13 bases between. The CDR3 runs 14 residues. The chain's CDR3 is CASAGGFGNQPQHF. In nucleotides, the CDR3 is TGTGCCAGCGCTGGGGGGTTTGGCAATCAGCCCCAGCATTTT.

The genes are TRBV30 and TRBJ1-1; D ambiguous. V lost 6 bases and J lost 0, with 11 bases in between. Germline V gene data show CDR1 as GTSNPN and CDR2 as SVGIG (reference sequence). The CDR3 runs to 13 residues. CDR3 loop: CACRRAVNTEAFF. In nucleotides, the CDR3 is TGTGCCTGCCGGAGGGCGGTGAACACTGAAGCTTTCTTT.

The V and J genes are TRBV12-3 or TRBV12-4 and TRBJ1-1; no firm D call. The CDR3 contains 13 residues. V dropped 5 bases and J dropped 1 base, with 8 bases sitting between them. CDR3 sequence reads: CASSLKRNTEAFF. The CDR3 nucleotides read TGTGCCAGCAGTCTAAAGCGGAACACTGAAGCTTTCTTT.